The T cell receptor (beta chain) described here comes from a study of shared clonotypes between healthy human individuals. CDR1 and CDR2 (germline): SQVTM, ANQGSEA. The CDR3 totals 15 residues. Study donors comprised healthy, HIV-negative adults devoid of recent acute infection or vaccination. Comment on this clone: This likely stems from a read error, as it lies one base from a far larger clone.

The run depth of the assay was deep. Splitting of each subset's genomic DNA was done evenly across several immunoSEQ plates. Each unsorted PBMC replicate got 300 ng genomic DNA, roughly 30,000 genomes. Clones were read by immunoSEQ multiplex PCR, and TCRdb kept only the in-frame ones, dropping some. The sample contains about 470,000 clones, roughly 83% of which appear only once. The sequencing sample was made of PBMCs. The TCR was taken from a woman aged 40-49 years in good health. Some clones in this sample may be carry-over from other donors' samples. The chain combines TRBV29-1 with TRBJ2-1; the match to TRBD2 covers 8 bases. The CDR3 is CSVERSGGLINEQLF. The CDR3 bases are TGCAGCGTTGAACGATCGGGGGGGCTGATCAATGAGCAGCTCTTC.